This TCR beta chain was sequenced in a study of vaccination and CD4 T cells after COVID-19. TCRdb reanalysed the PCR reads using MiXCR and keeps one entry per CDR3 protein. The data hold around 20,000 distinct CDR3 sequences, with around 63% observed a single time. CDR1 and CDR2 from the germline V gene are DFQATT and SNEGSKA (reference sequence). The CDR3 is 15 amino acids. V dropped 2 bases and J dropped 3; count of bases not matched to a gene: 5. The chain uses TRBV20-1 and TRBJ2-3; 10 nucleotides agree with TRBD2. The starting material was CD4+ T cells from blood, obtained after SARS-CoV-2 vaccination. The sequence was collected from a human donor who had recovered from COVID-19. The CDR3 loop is CSARLSSGRTDTQYF. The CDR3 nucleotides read TGCAGTGCTAGATTGTCTAGCGGGAGAACAGATACGCAGTATTTT.